The 18 T cell receptor beta chains listed next were all sequenced from one sample in a study of T cell repertoires in cytomegalovirus infection. TCRdb ran MiXCR on the reads and lists one entry per CDR3 protein. The sample consists of 650,000 to 900,000 distinct CDR3 sequences, roughly 33% of them appearing once. For these receptors, no antigen is known. Sequencing was performed on cultured CD8+ T cells from PBMCs, taken from culture after CMV antigen stimulation. Receptor source: a human donor in good health (CMV status not recorded). Some clones in this sample may be carry-over from other donors' samples.

V is TRBV7-8 and J is TRBJ2-5; the D is unclear. V lost 3 bases and J 3 bases, leaving 11 bases between the germline ends. CDR3 size: 14 residues. Per germline, CDR1 SGHVS and CDR2 FQNEAQ. CDR3: CASSFFDWEETQYF. In nucleotides, the CDR3 is TGTGCCAGCAGCTTCTTTGACTGGGAAGAGACCCAGTACTTC.

This clonotype was recorded at least ten times. V and J are TRBV7-6 and TRBJ2-7; 8 bases agree with TRBD1. The CDR3 totals 13 residues. The ends lost 6 bases at V and 2 bases at J; junction bases unmatched: 3. CDR1 SGHVS and CDR2 FNYEAQ come from the germline V gene. The CDR3 reads CASSPRGPYEQYF. The CDR3 coding sequence is TGTGCCAGCAGTCCCAGGGGGCCCTACGAGCAGTACTTC.

The V and J genes are TRBV7-9 and TRBJ1-2; D is undetermined. Germline CDR1 is SEHNR and CDR2 is FQNEAQ (reference sequence). V was cut by 3 bases and J by 6 bases, with 8 bases left in between. The CDR3 extends over 12 amino acids. In DNA form, the CDR3 reads TGTGCCAGCAGCTTGCTAACCAATGGCTACACCTTC. The encoded protein is CASSLLTNGYTF.

This chain links TRBV5-5 with TRBJ2-1, with D unresolved. Germline CDR1 is SGHKS and CDR2 is YYEKEE (reference sequence). The CDR3 has 13 residues. Trimming removed 2 bases from V and 9 bases from J, with 12 bases in between. Here the CDR3 DNA reads TGTGCCAGCAGCTTCCAGACTGGAACTGAGCAGTTCTTC. This sequence encodes CASSFQTGTEQFF. Supplemented by reference TRBV5-5 and TRBJ2-1, the full variable domain reads DAGVTQSPTHLIKTRGQQVTLRCSPISGHKSVSWYQQVLGQGPQFIFQYYEKEERGRGNFPDRFSARQFPNYSSELNVNALLLGDSALYLCASSFQTGTEQFFGPGTRLTVL.

The table lists this clonotype with a few counts. The rearrangement links TRBV4-1 to TRBJ2-1; D is possibly TRBD2 (6 bases). Germline V CDR1 and CDR2: MGHRA, YSYEKL. V was pared by 0 bases and J by 3 bases, with 12 bases between. The CDR3 sequence is 16 residues long. CDR3 nucleotides: TGCGCCAGCAGCCAAGATGGAGGGGCAGACTACAATGAGCAGTTCTTC. Translating it yields CASSQDGGADYNEQFF.

A few counts support this clonotype. V and J are TRBV27 and TRBJ1-5; the D gene is possibly TRBD1 (5 bases). The CDR3 has 14 residues. The ends were cut back, 3 bases at V and 4 bases at J, with 10 bases in the middle. CDR1 is MNHEY and CDR2 is SMNVEV in the germline V gene (reference sequence). CDR3 in amino acids: CASSFSGLNQPQHF. As DNA, the CDR3 is TGTGCCAGCAGTTTCTCAGGGCTGAATCAGCCCCAGCATTTT.

This clonotype has just a few counts. The V call is TRBV20-1, the J call TRBJ2-1; 9 nucleotides line up with TRBD2. The CDR3 sequence is 12 residues long. The junction had 5 bases not matched to a gene; V was cut back by 5 bases and J by 9 bases. CDR1 DFQATT and CDR2 SNEGSKA come from the germline V gene (reference sequence). CDR3 coding DNA: TGCAGTGCTGGGACTAGCACTGGTGAGCAGTTCTTC. It is translated as CSAGTSTGEQFF.

V is TRBV5-6 and J is TRBJ2-7; D may correspond to TRBD1 or TRBD2 (5 bases each). V lost 6 bases to trimming and J lost 2 bases, with 15 bases between them. CDR3 length: 14 residues. In germline, CDR1 is SGHDT, CDR2 YYEEEE. The CDR3 region is CASTLAPTAYEQYV. CDR3 nucleotide sequence: TGTGCCAGCACTTTAGCGCCGACAGCCTACGAGCAGTACGTC.

The sample holds one count of this clonotype. The chain employs TRBV10-3 and TRBJ2-7; D possibly matches TRBD1 or TRBD2 (6 bases each). Germline CDR1 ENHRY, CDR2 SYGVKD. Trimming took off 3 bases at V and 7 bases at J, with 13 bases between the two ends. This CDR3 region has 13 residues. This chain's CDR3 is CAISDLGGREQYV. CDR3 coding DNA: TGTGCCATCAGTGATTTGGGGGGCCGAGAGCAGTACGTC.

The chain joins TRBV15 to TRBJ2-7, with D possibly being TRBD1 or TRBD2 (7 bases each). Germline V gene data show CDR1 as LNHNV and CDR2 as YYDKDF (reference sequence). This CDR3 region has 15 residues. V was clipped by 6 bases and J by 5 bases, with 20 bases between them. This chain's CDR3 is CATRGGATGLHEQYF. The CDR3, as DNA: TGTGCCACCAGGGGGGGGGCGACAGGGCTGCACGAGCAGTACTTC.

Only a few counts were recorded for this clonotype. This chain links TRBV28 with TRBJ1-5, with 7 bases matching TRBD1. The CDR3 extends over 16 amino acids. V shed 2 bases, J shed 5 bases, and the junction held 9 bases outside the gene matches. CDR1 and CDR2 (germline): MDHEN, SYDVKM. The CDR3 DNA reads as TGTGCCAGCAGTTTAAGGGGCAGGGGGTTATATCAGCCCCAGCATTTT. This codes for CASSLRGRGLYQPQHF.

This clonotype has only a few counts. The V gene is TRBV10-3, the J gene TRBJ2-3, with 7 nucleotides matching TRBD1. CDR1 is ENHRY and CDR2 is SYGVKD in the germline V gene. V shed 0 bases and J 2 bases; nucleotides not matched to a gene: 8. The CDR3 contains 17 residues. The CDR3 region is CAISESPQGKDTDTQYF. CDR3 sequence (DNA): TGTGCCATCAGTGAGTCCCCACAGGGGAAGGACACAGATACGCAGTATTTT.

This clonotype was seen more than once but under ten times. The chain is built from TRBV12-5 and TRBJ1-5, with D possibly TRBD1 on 6 matching bases. In germline, CDR1 is LGHNT, CDR2 FRNRAP. There are 17 residues in the CDR3. V lost 5 bases to trimming and J lost 0 bases, with 17 bases between them. DNA for the CDR3: TGTGCTAGTGGTCCCGGGAAGGGACATCATAGCAATCAGCCCCAGCATTTT. Amino acid sequence: CASGPGKGHHSNQPQHF. Supplemented by reference TRBV12-5 and TRBJ1-5, the full variable domain reads DARVTQTPRHKVTEMGQEVTMRCQPILGHNTVFWYRQTMMQGLELLAYFRNRAPLDDSGMPKDRFSAEMPDATLATLKIQPSEPRDSAVYFCASGPGKGHHSNQPQHFGDGTRLSIL.

A note on this clonotype: A read error may be the cause here, since a much bigger clone is one base away. This chain links TRBV7-8 with TRBJ1-2; 8 bases align to TRBD1. The CDR3 covers 16 residues. Germline trimming cut 1 base from V and 7 bases from J; bases unmatched to any gene: 11. Germline loops: CDR1 SGHVS, CDR2 FQNEAQ. The DNA for the CDR3 is TGTGCCAGCAGCTTAGACGTGACAGGGGACATAGGTGGCTACACCTTC. Its translation: CASSLDVTGDIGGYTF.

As regards this clonotype: A much larger clonotype is one base distant, so this may be a read error. This chain links TRBV7-9 with TRBJ2-3; no definite D call. Germline V gene lookup returns CDR1 SEHNR and CDR2 FQNEAQ (reference sequence). The CDR3 length is 12 residues. The CDR3 loop reads CANSLTRDTQYF. CDR3 nucleotide sequence: TGTGCCAACAGCCTAACCCGAGATACGCAGTATTTT.

This sequence joins TRBV27 and TRBJ1-5; 7 bases are a match to TRBD1. The CDR3 is 19 amino acids. The trim removed 2 bases at V and 2 bases at J, leaving 15 bases unmatched. Per germline, CDR1 MNHEY and CDR2 SMNVEV (reference sequence). This CDR3 is CASSLSRTGTLPGNQPQHF. The CDR3 DNA is TGTGCCAGCAGTTTAAGCAGGACAGGTACCCTCCCGGGCAATCAGCCCCAGCATTTT.

The V gene is TRBV7-3, the J gene TRBJ1-1; D gene ambiguous. Trimming left V 5 bases short and J 3 bases short, with 28 bases between. CDR3 length equals 19 residues. Germline CDR1 reads SGHTA; CDR2 reads FQGTGA. The CDR3 region is CASSLAIVRPLVGDTEAFF. CDR3 coding DNA: TGTGCCAGCAGCCTGGCGATAGTCCGGCCCCTCGTTGGGGACACTGAAGCTTTCTTT.

This clonotype appeared a few times. This chain links TRBV5-8 with TRBJ2-1; D gene unclear. Trimming took off 5 bases at V and 9 bases at J, with 9 bases between the two ends. Germline V gives CDR1 SGHTS, CDR2 YDEGEE. This CDR3 contains 11 residues. CDR3 protein: CASSPAVEQFF. The DNA for the CDR3 is TGTGCCAGCAGTCCTGCCGTTGAGCAGTTCTTC.